Listed here is a single T cell receptor beta chain. With only one base between it and a far larger clone, this is likely a read error. The sample holds other DNA sequences that translate to the same CDR3. The sample belongs to a study of shared clonotypes between healthy human individuals. The wider study: The study enrolled a couple of women and a few men aged 18 to 49.

The V end lost 3 bases, the J end lost 4 bases, and 6 bases lay between the germline ends. In germline, CDR1 is MDHEN, CDR2 SYDVKM. This CDR3 comprises 12 residues. As processed by the authors: Junction-only sequences produced by ImmunoSEQ had no quality scores, so filtering differed. Clones were read by immunoSEQ multiplex PCR, and TCRdb kept only the in-frame ones, dropping some. For V, J and clone size, that table is used; D and trimming come from the DNA. The profile shows about 470,000 clones, about 85% of them singletons. V and J are TRBV28 and TRBJ1-2; D unclear. This receptor was obtained from a woman aged 40 to 55 in good health. Some clones in this sample may be carry-over from other donors' samples. The sample consisted of PBMCs. CDR3 in DNA: TGTGCCAGCAGTTTGAGGCTCTATGGCTACACCTTC. Amino acids: CASSLRLYGYTF.